The source of this T cell receptor beta chain is a study of cytomegalovirus exposure and HLA in healthy donors. The study, taken as a whole, reports: Donors were assumed by presence/absence analyses to have roughly uniform sequencing depth.

The germline V gene has CDR1 LNHDA and CDR2 SQIVND (reference sequence). Trimming pared 3 bases from V and 2 bases from J, leaving 10 bases between. This CDR3 comprises 14 residues. The PCR had 60 Vbeta and 13 Jbeta primers. Generated by immunoSEQ multiplex PCR, the TCRdb table keeps only in-frame clones and is missing some. The data contain roughly 100,000 clones, around 80% of them singletons. As to this clone: Its antigen is as yet unknown.

The clonotype was recovered from a man in his forties or fifties in good health and CMV-seronegative. Sample: PBMCs. The chain joins TRBV19 to TRBJ1-1, with a weak D call TRBD1 (6 bases). Here the CDR3 DNA reads TGTGCCAGTAGTATTGGGGGCCTAAACACTGAAGCTTTCTTT. Amino acids: CASSIGGLNTEAFF.